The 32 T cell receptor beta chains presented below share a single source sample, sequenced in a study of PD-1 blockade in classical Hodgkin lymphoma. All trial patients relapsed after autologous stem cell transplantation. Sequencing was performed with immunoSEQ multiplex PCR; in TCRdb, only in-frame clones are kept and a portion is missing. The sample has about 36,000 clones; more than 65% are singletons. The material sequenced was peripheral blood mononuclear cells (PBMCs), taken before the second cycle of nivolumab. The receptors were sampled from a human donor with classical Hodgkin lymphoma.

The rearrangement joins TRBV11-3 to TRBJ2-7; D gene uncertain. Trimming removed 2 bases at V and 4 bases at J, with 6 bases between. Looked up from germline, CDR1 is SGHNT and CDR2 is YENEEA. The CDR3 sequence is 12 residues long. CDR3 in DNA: TGTGCCAGCAGCTTATACGGATACGAGCAGTACTTC. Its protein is CASSLYGYEQYF.

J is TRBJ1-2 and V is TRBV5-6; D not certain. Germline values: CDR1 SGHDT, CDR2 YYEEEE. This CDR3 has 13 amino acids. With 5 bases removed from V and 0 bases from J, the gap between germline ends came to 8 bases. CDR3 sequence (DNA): TGTGCCAGCAGTCCCATATCTAACTATGGCTACACCTTC. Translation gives CASSPISNYGYTF.

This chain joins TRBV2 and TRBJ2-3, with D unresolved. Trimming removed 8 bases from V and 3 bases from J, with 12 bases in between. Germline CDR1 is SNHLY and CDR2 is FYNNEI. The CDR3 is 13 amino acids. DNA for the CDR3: TGTGCCAGCGGCATATTCCAGACAGATACGCAGTATTTT. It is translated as CASGIFQTDTQYF.

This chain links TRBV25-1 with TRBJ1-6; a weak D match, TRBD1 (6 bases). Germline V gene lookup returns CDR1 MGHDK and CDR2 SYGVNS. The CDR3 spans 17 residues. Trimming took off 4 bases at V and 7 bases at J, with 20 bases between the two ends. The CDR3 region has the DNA TGTGCCAGCAGTGCCGGGGGGGGGCGTCCCTTCAATTCACCCCTCCACTTT. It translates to CASSAGGGRPFNSPLHF. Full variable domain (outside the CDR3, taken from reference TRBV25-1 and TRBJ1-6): EADIYQTPRYLVIGTGKKITLECSQTMGHDKMYWYQQDPGMELHLIHYSYGVNSTEKGDLSSESTVSRIRTEHFPLTLESARPSHTSQYLCASSAGGGRPFNSPLHFGNGTRLTVT.

CDR3 in amino acids: CASSKDNRVKRGNQPQHF. In DNA, the CDR3 is TGTGCCAGCAGCAAAGATAACAGGGTTAAGCGAGGCAATCAGCCCCAGCATTTT. The chain combines TRBV21-1 with TRBJ1-5; the DNA was not compared with TRBD1, the D call given in the table. TRBV21-1 is classified as a pseudogene. CDR3 length: 18 amino acids.

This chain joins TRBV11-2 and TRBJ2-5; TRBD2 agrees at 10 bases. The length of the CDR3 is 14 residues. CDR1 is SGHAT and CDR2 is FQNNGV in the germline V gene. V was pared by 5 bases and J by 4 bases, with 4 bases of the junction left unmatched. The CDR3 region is CASSPRLAGETQYF. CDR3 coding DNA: TGTGCCAGCAGCCCAAGACTAGCGGGAGAGACCCAGTACTTC.

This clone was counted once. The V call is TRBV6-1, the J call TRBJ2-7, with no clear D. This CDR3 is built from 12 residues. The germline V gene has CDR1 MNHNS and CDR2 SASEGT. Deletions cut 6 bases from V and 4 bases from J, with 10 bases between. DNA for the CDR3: TGTGCCAGCAGGAACGATCTGTACGAGCAGTACTTC. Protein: CASRNDLYEQYF.

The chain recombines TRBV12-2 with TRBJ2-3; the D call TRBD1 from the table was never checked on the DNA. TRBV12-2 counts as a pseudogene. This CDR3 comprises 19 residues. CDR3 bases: TGTGCAAGTCGCTTCCCCGGGACAGGGGCTTGGGTTACGACAGATACGCAGTATTTT. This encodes CASRFPGTGAWVTTDTQYF.

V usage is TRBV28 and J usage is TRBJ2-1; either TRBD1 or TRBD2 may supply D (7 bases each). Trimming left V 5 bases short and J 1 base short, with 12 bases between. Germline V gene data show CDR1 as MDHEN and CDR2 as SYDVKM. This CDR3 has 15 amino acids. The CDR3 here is CASSQGGVSYNEQFF. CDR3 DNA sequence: TGTGCCAGCAGTCAGGGGGGGGTATCCTACAATGAGCAGTTCTTC.

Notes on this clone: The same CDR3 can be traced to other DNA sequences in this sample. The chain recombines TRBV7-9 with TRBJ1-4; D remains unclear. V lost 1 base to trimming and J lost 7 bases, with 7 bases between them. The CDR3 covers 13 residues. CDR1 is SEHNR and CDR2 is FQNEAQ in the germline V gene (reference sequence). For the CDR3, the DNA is TGTGCCAGCAGCTTAGACGAAGGTGAAAAACTGTTTTTT. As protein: CASSLDEGEKLFF. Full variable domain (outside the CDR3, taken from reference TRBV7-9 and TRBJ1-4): DTGVSQNPRHKITKRGQNVTFRCDPISEHNRLYWYRQTLGQGPEFLTYFQNEAQLEKSRLLSDRFSAERPKGSFSTLEIQRTEQGDSAMYLCASSLDEGEKLFFGSGTQLSVL.

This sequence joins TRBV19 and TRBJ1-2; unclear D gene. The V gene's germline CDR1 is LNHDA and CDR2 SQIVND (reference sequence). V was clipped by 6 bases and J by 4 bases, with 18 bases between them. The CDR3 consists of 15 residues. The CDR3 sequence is CASSPAARRGYGYTF. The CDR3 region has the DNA TGTGCCAGTAGCCCTGCGGCACGACGAGGCTATGGCTACACCTTC.

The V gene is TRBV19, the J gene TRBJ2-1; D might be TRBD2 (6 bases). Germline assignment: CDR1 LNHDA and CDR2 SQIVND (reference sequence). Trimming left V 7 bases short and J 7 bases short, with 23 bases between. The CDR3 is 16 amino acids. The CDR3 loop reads CASKAAGGIRDNEQFF. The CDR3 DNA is TGTGCCAGTAAGGCCGCCGGGGGAATTAGGGATAATGAGCAGTTCTTC.

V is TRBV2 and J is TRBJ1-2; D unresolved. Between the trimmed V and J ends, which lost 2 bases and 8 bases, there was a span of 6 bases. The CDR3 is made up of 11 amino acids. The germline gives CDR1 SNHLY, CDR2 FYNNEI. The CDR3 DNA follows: TGTGCCAGCAGTGAATACGACGGCTACACCTTC. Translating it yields CASSEYDGYTF.

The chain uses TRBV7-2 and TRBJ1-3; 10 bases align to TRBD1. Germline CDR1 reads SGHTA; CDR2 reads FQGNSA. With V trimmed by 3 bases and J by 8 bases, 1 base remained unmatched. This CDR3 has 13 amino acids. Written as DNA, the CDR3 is TGTGCCAGCAGCTTCGACAGGGGGCACACCATATATTTT. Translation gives CASSFDRGHTIYF.

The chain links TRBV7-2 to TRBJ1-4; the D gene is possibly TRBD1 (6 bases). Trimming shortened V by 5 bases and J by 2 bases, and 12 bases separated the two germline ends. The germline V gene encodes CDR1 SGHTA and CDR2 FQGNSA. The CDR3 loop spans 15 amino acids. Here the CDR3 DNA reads TGTGCCAGCAGCATAGGGGGGATTACTAATGAAAAACTGTTTTTT. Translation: CASSIGGITNEKLFF. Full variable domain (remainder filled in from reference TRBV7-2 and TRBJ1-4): GAGVSQSPSNKVTEKGKDVELRCDPISGHTALYWYRQSLGQGLEFLIYFQGNSAPDKSGLPSDRFSAERTGGSVSTLTIQRTQQEDSAVYLCASSIGGITNEKLFFGSGTQLSVL.

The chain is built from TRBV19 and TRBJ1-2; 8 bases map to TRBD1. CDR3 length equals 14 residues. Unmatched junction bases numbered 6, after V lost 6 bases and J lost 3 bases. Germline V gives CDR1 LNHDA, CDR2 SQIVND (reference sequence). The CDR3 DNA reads TGTGCCAGTAGAGACAGGGGATGGTACTATGGCTACACCTTC. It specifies CASRDRGWYYGYTF.

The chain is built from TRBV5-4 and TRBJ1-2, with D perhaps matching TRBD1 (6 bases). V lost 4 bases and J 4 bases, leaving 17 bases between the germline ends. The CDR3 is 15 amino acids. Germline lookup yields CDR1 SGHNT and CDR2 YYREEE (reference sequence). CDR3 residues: CASSRTETLGYGYTF. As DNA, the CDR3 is TGTGCCAGCAGCCGGACAGAGACCCTAGGCTATGGCTACACCTTC.

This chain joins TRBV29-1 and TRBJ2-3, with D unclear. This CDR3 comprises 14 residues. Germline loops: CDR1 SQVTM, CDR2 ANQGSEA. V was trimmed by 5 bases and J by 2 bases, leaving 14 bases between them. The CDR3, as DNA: TGCAGCGTTCAAGTGGGCTCCACCACAGATACGCAGTATTTT. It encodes CSVQVGSTTDTQYF.

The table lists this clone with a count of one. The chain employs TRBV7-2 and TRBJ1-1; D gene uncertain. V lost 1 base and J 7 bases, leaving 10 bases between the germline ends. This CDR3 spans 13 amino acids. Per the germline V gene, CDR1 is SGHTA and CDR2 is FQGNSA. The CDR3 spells CASSLVVPVEAFF. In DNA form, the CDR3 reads TGTGCCAGCAGCTTAGTCGTCCCCGTTGAAGCTTTCTTT.

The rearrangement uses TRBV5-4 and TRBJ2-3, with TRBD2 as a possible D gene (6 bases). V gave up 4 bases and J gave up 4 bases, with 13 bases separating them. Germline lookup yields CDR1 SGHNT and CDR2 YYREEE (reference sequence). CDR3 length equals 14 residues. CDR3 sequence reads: CASSLEGRPDTQYF. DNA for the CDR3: TGTGCCAGCAGCCTGGAGGGGCGGCCAGATACGCAGTATTTT.

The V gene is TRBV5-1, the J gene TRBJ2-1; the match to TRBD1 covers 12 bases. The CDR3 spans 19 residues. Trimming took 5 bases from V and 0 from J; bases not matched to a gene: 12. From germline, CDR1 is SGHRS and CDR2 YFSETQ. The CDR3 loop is CASRLTGTGGPSSYNEQFF. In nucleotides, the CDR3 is TGCGCCAGCAGATTGACCGGGACAGGGGGCCCATCCTCCTACAATGAGCAGTTCTTC.

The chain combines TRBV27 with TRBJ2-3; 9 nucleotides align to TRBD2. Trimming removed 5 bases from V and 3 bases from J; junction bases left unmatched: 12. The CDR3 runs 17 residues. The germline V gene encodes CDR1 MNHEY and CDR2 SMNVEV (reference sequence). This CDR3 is CASSPLGTSRITDTQYF. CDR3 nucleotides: TGTGCCAGCAGTCCCCTCGGGACTAGCAGGATTACAGATACGCAGTATTTT.

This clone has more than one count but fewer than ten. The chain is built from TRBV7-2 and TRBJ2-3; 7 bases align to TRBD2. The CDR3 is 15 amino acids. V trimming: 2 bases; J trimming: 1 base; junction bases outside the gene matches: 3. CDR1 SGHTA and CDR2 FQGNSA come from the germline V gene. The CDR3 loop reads CASSLWTRGTDTQYF. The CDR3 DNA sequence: TGTGCCAGCAGCTTATGGACTAGGGGCACAGATACGCAGTATTTT. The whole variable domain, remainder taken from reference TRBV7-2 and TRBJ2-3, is GAGVSQSPSNKVTEKGKDVELRCDPISGHTALYWYRQSLGQGLEFLIYFQGNSAPDKSGLPSDRFSAERTGGSVSTLTIQRTQQEDSAVYLCASSLWTRGTDTQYFGPGTRLTVL.

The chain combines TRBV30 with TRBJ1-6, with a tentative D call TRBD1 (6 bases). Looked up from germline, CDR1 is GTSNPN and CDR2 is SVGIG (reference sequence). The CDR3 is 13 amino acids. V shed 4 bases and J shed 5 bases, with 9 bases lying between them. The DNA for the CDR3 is TGTGCCTGGAAGGGACAAAATAATTCACCCCTCCACTTT. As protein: CAWKGQNNSPLHF.

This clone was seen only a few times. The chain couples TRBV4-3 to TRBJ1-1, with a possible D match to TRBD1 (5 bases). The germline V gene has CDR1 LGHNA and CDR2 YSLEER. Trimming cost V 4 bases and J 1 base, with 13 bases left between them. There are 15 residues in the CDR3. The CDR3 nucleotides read TGCGCCAGCAGCCCCCAAGTAGGACAGAACACTGAAGCTTTCTTT. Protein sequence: CASSPQVGQNTEAFF.

CDR3 protein: CASSSNRGDYEQYF. CDR3 bases: TGTGCCAGCAGCTCCAACAGGGGTGACTACGAGCAGTACTTC. V gene TRBV5-4 combines with J gene TRBJ2-7, with TRBD1 matching 7 bases. V shed 3 bases and J 3 bases; nucleotides not matched to a gene: 6. The germline gives CDR1 SGHNT, CDR2 YYREEE (reference sequence). The CDR3 spans 14 residues.

The CDR3 nucleotides are TGTGCCAGCAGGCCGACAGTCTCTGGAAACACCATATATTTT. Protein product: CASRPTVSGNTIYF. The rearrangement joins TRBV2 to TRBJ1-3, with D perhaps TRBD1 (5 bases). V was trimmed by 6 bases and J by 0 bases, leaving 9 bases between them. In germline, CDR1 is SNHLY, CDR2 FYNNEI. The CDR3 loop spans 14 amino acids.

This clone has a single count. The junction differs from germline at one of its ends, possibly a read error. CDR3: CASSFHYSYTF. The CDR3 nucleotides are TGTGCCAGCAGTTTCCACTATAGCTACACCTTC. The chain couples TRBV28 to TRBJ1-2; no definite D call. Germline V gene lookup returns CDR1 MDHEN and CDR2 SYDVKM. The CDR3 sequence is 11 residues long.

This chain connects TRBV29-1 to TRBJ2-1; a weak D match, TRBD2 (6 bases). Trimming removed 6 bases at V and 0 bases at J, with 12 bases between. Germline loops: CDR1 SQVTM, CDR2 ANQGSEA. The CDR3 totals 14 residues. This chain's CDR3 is CSVIADSSYNEQFF. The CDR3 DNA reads TGCAGCGTAATAGCGGATTCCTCCTACAATGAGCAGTTCTTC.

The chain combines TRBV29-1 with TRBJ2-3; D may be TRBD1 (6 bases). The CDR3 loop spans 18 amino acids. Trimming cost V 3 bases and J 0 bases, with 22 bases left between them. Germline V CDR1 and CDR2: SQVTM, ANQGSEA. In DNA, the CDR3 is TGCAGCGTTGAGACGCCGGGACACCAAACCCATAGCACAGATACGCAGTATTTT. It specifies CSVETPGHQTHSTDTQYF.

CDR3 loop: CASSSIRTANYGYTF. The CDR3 nucleotides read TGTGCCAGCAGCTCAATTAGGACAGCCAACTATGGCTACACCTTC. V is TRBV13 and J is TRBJ1-2, with D maybe TRBD1 (6 bases). Germline V gene data show CDR1 as PRHDT and CDR2 as FYEKMQ (reference sequence). CDR3 length: 15 residues. Trimming removed 4 bases at V and 2 bases at J, with 14 bases between.

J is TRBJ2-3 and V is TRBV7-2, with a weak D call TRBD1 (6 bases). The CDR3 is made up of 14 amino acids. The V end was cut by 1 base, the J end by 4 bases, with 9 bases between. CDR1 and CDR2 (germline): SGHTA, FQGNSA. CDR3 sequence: CASSLDREADTQYF. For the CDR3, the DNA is TGTGCCAGCAGCTTAGACAGGGAAGCAGATACGCAGTATTTT.